Each of the 25 T cell receptor beta chains below was sequenced from the same sample in a study of PD-1 blockade in mismatch repair-deficient tumors. Profiled with immunoSEQ multiplex PCR; TCRdb holds only in-frame clones, not every one. Of 30,000 to 40,000 clones in the sample, less than 90% were seen once. The specimen was PBMCs, collected 6 to 7 weeks after starting pembrolizumab. All receptors derive from an adult with mismatch repair-deficient cancer.

The chain has TRBV18 and TRBJ1-4; D ambiguous. V shed 4 bases and J shed 6 bases, with 9 bases lying between them. The length of the CDR3 is 13 residues. Germline CDR1 KGHSH, CDR2 LQKENI. The CDR3 nucleotides are TGTGCCAGCTCACGTGACACGGATGAAAAACTGTTTTTT. It yields the protein CASSRDTDEKLFF.

This sequence joins TRBV19 and TRBJ2-3; 7 bases align to TRBD1. This CDR3 is built from 15 residues. The trim removed 7 bases at V and 6 bases at J, leaving 13 bases unmatched. Germline V gene data show CDR1 as LNHDA and CDR2 as SQIVND (reference sequence). This chain's CDR3 is CASTLARGLRDTQYF. In nucleotides, the CDR3 is TGTGCCAGTACCCTCGCGAGGGGGCTGAGGGATACGCAGTATTTT.

V usage is TRBV5-4 and J usage is TRBJ2-1; TRBD2 agrees at 7 bases. The germline CDR1 and CDR2 sequences are SGHNT and YYREEE (reference sequence). The V gene end was trimmed by 0 bases and the J gene end by 4 bases; junction bases not matched to a gene: 4. This CDR3 has 15 residues. For the CDR3, the DNA is TGTGCCAGCAGCTTGGTAGCGGGTGGTTACAATGAGCAGTTCTTC. The encoded protein is CASSLVAGGYNEQFF. Complete variable domain (other parts from reference TRBV5-4 and TRBJ2-1): ETGVTQSPTHLIKTRGQQVTLRCSSQSGHNTVSWYQQALGQGPQFIFQYYREEENGRGNFPPRFSGLQFPNYSSELNVNALELDDSALYLCASSLVAGGYNEQFFGPGTRLTVL.

The genes are TRBV6-1 and TRBJ2-5; a possible D gene is TRBD2 (6 bases). The V gene's germline CDR1 is MNHNS and CDR2 SASEGT. CDR3 length: 14 residues. V shed 7 bases and J shed 7 bases, with 19 bases lying between them. This CDR3 reads CASTSEGAWGTQYF. The DNA for the CDR3 is TGTGCCAGCACTTCGGAGGGTGCCTGGGGGACCCAGTACTTC.

The gene calls are TRBV9 and TRBJ1-4; D is possibly TRBD1 (5 bases). Germline V gene data show CDR1 as SGDLS and CDR2 as YYNGEE. V lost 0 bases and J lost 7, with 13 bases in between. The CDR3 runs to 15 residues. CDR3 sequence reads: CASSVAPGPGEKLFF. CDR3 nucleotides: TGTGCCAGCAGCGTAGCTCCAGGGCCAGGTGAAAAACTGTTTTTT.

A few counts support this clone. The chain is built from TRBV28 and TRBJ1-6; 10 nucleotides match TRBD1. The CDR3 has 18 residues. Germline CDR1 is MDHEN and CDR2 is SYDVKM. With 2 bases clipped from V and 0 bases from J, the junction kept 4 bases outside the gene matches. The CDR3 loop reads CASSLVGQGTSYNSPLHF. DNA of the CDR3: TGTGCCAGCAGTTTAGTGGGACAGGGGACCTCCTATAATTCACCCCTCCACTTT.

This chain uses TRBV28 with TRBJ1-2; maybe TRBD1 (5 bases). Germline V CDR1 and CDR2: MDHEN, SYDVKM. V gave up 11 bases and J gave up 4 bases, with 11 bases separating them. The CDR3 has 11 amino acids. CDR3 protein: CAGGIGYGYTF. Here the CDR3 DNA reads TGTGCCGGGGGGATTGGCTATGGCTACACCTTC.

In its sample, this clone was seen once. The V gene is TRBV28, the J gene TRBJ1-2; a possible D gene is TRBD1 (5 bases). CDR1 and CDR2 from the germline V gene are MDHEN and SYDVKM. The CDR3 runs to 14 residues. V lost 2 bases and J 0 bases, leaving 7 bases between the germline ends. DNA for the CDR3: TGTGCCAGCAGTTTACTAGGGGCTAACTATGGCTACACCTTC. Translating gives CASSLLGANYGYTF.

The chain has TRBV18 and TRBJ1-5; 7 bases fit TRBD1. CDR3 length: 16 amino acids. Germline V gene sequence: CDR1 KGHSH, CDR2 LQKENI. Unmatched junction bases numbered 9, after V lost 2 bases and J lost 5 bases. The CDR3 loop is CASSPTAGQRDQPQHF. Written as DNA, the CDR3 is TGTGCCAGCTCACCAACCGCGGGACAGAGAGATCAGCCCCAGCATTTT. Full variable domain (outside the CDR3, taken from reference TRBV18 and TRBJ1-5): NAGVMQNPRHLVRRRGQEARLRCSPMKGHSHVYWYRQLPEEGLKFMVYLQKENIIDESGMPKERFSAEFPKEGPSILRIQQVVRGDSAAYFCASSPTAGQRDQPQHFGDGTRLSIL.

This clone turned up a few times. This CDR3 is missing its conserved last phenylalanine or tryptophan, likely due to a read error. It is unclear where the CDR3 begins or ends on the DNA, so no DNA is shown, and the CDR3 is as TCRdb lists it. The chain combines TRBV21-1 with TRBJ1-2. TRBV21-1 is marked as a pseudogene. A total of 9 residues make up the CDR3, ends included. This chain's CDR3 is CASSKPNGN.

The genes are TRBV11-3 and TRBJ2-1, with 9 bases matching TRBD2. CDR3 length: 16 amino acids. With 5 bases clipped from V and 9 bases from J, the junction kept 14 bases outside the gene matches. Germline values: CDR1 SGHNT, CDR2 YENEEA. The DNA of the CDR3 is TGTGCCAGCAGCACTCCGGGACTAGCTACTCACAGTGAGCAGTTCTTC. Translation gives CASSTPGLATHSEQFF.

The chain recombines TRBV28 with TRBJ2-7, with 10 bases lining up with TRBD2. The CDR3 sequence is 18 residues long. V trimming: 6 bases; J trimming: 3 bases; junction bases outside the gene matches: 17. Germline V gives CDR1 MDHEN, CDR2 SYDVKM. The CDR3 DNA reads as TGTGCCAGCAGCACCACTTTGGGACTAGCGTCTGGGGGCTACGAGCAGTACTTC. Its protein product is CASSTTLGLASGGYEQYF.

The J gene is TRBJ2-3, the V gene TRBV28, with 7 bases aligning to TRBD2. J lost 5 bases, V lost 6 bases, and 17 bases had no gene match. CDR3 size: 17 residues. The germline gives CDR1 MDHEN, CDR2 SYDVKM. CDR3: CASSEGPAGTLGDTQYF. The CDR3, as DNA: TGTGCCAGCAGCGAAGGCCCAGCGGGAACCCTTGGAGATACGCAGTATTTT.

The rearrangement links TRBV10-3 to TRBJ2-1; TRBD2 is a possible D gene (5 bases). The germline gives CDR1 ENHRY, CDR2 SYGVKD. The ends were cut back, 0 bases at V and 2 bases at J, with 11 bases in the middle. The CDR3 is 16 amino acids. The CDR3 spells CAISESMGSAYNEQFF. CDR3 nucleotides: TGTGCCATCAGTGAGTCGATGGGGAGCGCCTACAATGAGCAGTTCTTC.

This chain links TRBV28 with TRBJ2-5, with TRBD1 as a possible D gene (6 bases). The germline V and J ends were trimmed by 6 bases and 3 bases, with 17 bases remaining between them. This CDR3 has 15 residues. CDR1 and CDR2 (germline): MDHEN, SYDVKM. Here the CDR3 DNA reads TGTGCCAGCAGCTCCCCCGGGGCAGGGGAAGAGACCCAGTACTTC. This translates into CASSSPGAGEETQYF.

The chain combines TRBV11-3 with TRBJ2-7; TRBD1 agrees at 8 bases. V lost 0 bases and J lost 3; bases outside the gene matches: 10. The germline CDR1 and CDR2 sequences are SGHNT and YENEEA. The CDR3 loop spans 17 amino acids. The CDR3 coding sequence is TGTGCCAGCAGCTTAGATTCGTTGGGACAGGCCTTCTACGAGCAGTACTTC. It is translated as CASSLDSLGQAFYEQYF.

V and J are TRBV7-9 and TRBJ2-5, with 10 positions matching TRBD1. This CDR3 region has 14 residues. From germline, CDR1 is SEHNR and CDR2 FQNEAQ (reference sequence). The ends lost 6 bases at V and 3 bases at J; junction bases unmatched: 4. The CDR3, as DNA: TGTGCCAGCAGGTGGACAGGGGGGGAAGAGACCCAGTACTTC. Its protein product is CASRWTGGEETQYF.

The rearrangement links TRBV27 to TRBJ2-7, with D possibly matching TRBD2 (6 bases). The CDR3 runs to 15 residues. Germline V CDR1 and CDR2: MNHEY, SMNVEV (reference sequence). Trimming cost V 4 bases and J 3 bases, with 16 bases left between them. The CDR3 bases are TGTGCCAGCAGTTCTGCGGGACCGCTTTACTACGAGCAGTACTTC. Its translation is CASSSAGPLYYEQYF.

This clone was observed a single time. The rearrangement joins TRBV25-1 to TRBJ2-5; 7 bases are shared with TRBD2. CDR1 is MGHDK, CDR2 SYGVNS, per germline. V dropped 1 base and J dropped 5; count of bases not matched to a gene: 7. This CDR3 contains 15 residues. This CDR3 reads CASSEWGEGLETQYF. The CDR3 DNA reads TGTGCCAGCAGTGAATGGGGGGAGGGCCTCGAGACCCAGTACTTC.

The J gene is TRBJ1-1, the V gene TRBV5-1, with 9 bases lining up with TRBD1. CDR3 length: 17 amino acids. Germline CDR1 and CDR2: SGHRS and YFSETQ. J gave up 5 bases and V 0 bases, and 11 bases lay outside the gene matches. CDR3 DNA sequence: TGCGCCAGCAGCTTGGGGGCACTACAGGGGGCGCGGACTGAAGCTTTCTTT. Its protein is CASSLGALQGARTEAFF. Filled out from reference TRBV5-1 and TRBJ1-1, the complete variable domain reads KAGVTQTPRYLIKTRGQQVTLSCSPISGHRSVSWYQQTPGQGLQFLFEYFSETQRNKGNFPGRFSGRQFSNSRSEMNVSTLELGDSALYLCASSLGALQGARTEAFFGQGTRLTVV.

This clone was seen a few times. The sample has other DNA sequences that encode this CDR3 too. The chain employs TRBV9 and TRBJ2-7, with D perhaps matching TRBD1 (6 bases). V lost 4 bases, J lost 2 bases, and 13 bases lay in between. This CDR3 is 14 amino acids long. Germline lookup yields CDR1 SGDLS and CDR2 YYNGEE. The CDR3 DNA follows: TGTGCCAGCAGCCCCCGACAGGTACCCTACGAGCAGTACTTC. Protein: CASSPRQVPYEQYF.

The chain couples TRBV30 to TRBJ2-7, with a tentative D call TRBD2 (6 bases). Germline V CDR1 and CDR2: GTSNPN, SVGIG (reference sequence). V was trimmed by 4 bases and J by 6 bases, leaving 19 bases between them. This CDR3 is built from 14 residues. The chain's CDR3 is CAWTHFSGSGEQYF. The CDR3 DNA sequence: TGTGCCTGGACCCATTTTAGCGGTTCGGGCGAGCAGTACTTC. Full variable domain (missing parts from reference TRBV30 and TRBJ2-7): SQTIHQWPATLVQPVGSPLSLECTVEGTSNPNLYWYRQAAGRGLQLLFYSVGIGQISSEVPQNLSASRPQDRQFILSSKKLLLSDSGFYLCAWTHFSGSGEQYFGPGTRLTVT.

This chain links TRBV18 with TRBJ2-4, with D possibly TRBD2 on 5 matching bases. V was shortened by 0 bases and J by 8 bases, with 14 bases between the two germline ends. Germline V gene lookup returns CDR1 KGHSH and CDR2 LQKENI. The CDR3 loop spans 15 amino acids. This CDR3 is CASSPPTGIRYIQYF. CDR3 nucleotide sequence: TGTGCCAGCTCACCACCGACGGGGATTCGGTACATTCAGTACTTC.

The chain recombines TRBV2 with TRBJ2-7, with D uncertain. The V gene lost 6 bases and the J gene lost 3 bases, with 6 bases spanning the gap. Germline V gene sequence: CDR1 SNHLY, CDR2 FYNNEI. The CDR3 has 11 residues. CDR3 sequence: CASSPIYEQYF. The CDR3 DNA sequence: TGTGCCAGCAGCCCCATCTACGAGCAGTACTTC.

The chain has TRBV4-1 and TRBJ2-4; 10 bases agree with TRBD2. CDR3 length equals 16 residues. Germline-derived CDR1 and CDR2 are MGHRA and YSYEKL. Unmatched junction bases numbered 5, after V lost 4 bases and J lost 2 bases. The CDR3 spells CASSRSGRFPKNIQYF. The CDR3, as DNA: TGCGCCAGCAGCCGTAGCGGGAGGTTCCCCAAAAACATTCAGTACTTC.